This TCR beta chain is drawn from a study of blood T cell repertoires in COVID-19 (dated by TCRdb to the early 2020s). For context, the study as a whole: The collaborator samples originated in the United States, Italy and Spain and spanned the acute and convalescent phases of COVID-19. HLA class I and class II types, where available, came from metadata supplied by the sample provider rather than from assay-based typing. Samples came from the ongoing ImmuneRACE study (first 160 participants) plus 1,254 subjects from 6 global collaborators. The repertoires were released in a freely available public database meant as a resource for research on the immune response to SARS-CoV-2. The material from the prospective study consisted of cDNA or gDNA derived from T cells, B-cell-depleted T cells, or PBMCs. Subjects who had been exposed to COVID-19, were actively infected with it, or had recovered from it provided the deeply sampled blood TCRbeta repertoires that made up the dataset. The sample metadata nearly always contained a de-identified subject ID, COVID-19 status, age in years and sex. Here is what the overall study found, with its caveats: The quantity of clinical and demographic metadata differed by source and by participant and was supplied without curation.

Whole blood was collected in K2EDTA tubes by collaborating institutions according to the institutions' own protocols. Collaborator samples were shipped for TCRbeta analysis as frozen whole blood, isolated PBMCs, or DNA extracted from either sample type. The immunoSEQ Assay, a bias-controlled multiplex PCR, was used to amplify TCRbeta CDR3 regions from genomic DNA. On the authors' methods: The number of nucleated cells in each sample was estimated by amplification of reference gene primers within the assay. To quantify the absolute abundance of each unique TCRbeta CDR3 rearrangement, sequence reads were collapsed and filtered. For each sample, productive Simpson clonality was calculated as the square root of Simpson's diversity index across productive rearrangements. In TCRdb, the immuneACCESS table is reduced to in-frame sequences with V and J assigned. These tables do not hold every clone; where another copy was compared, an unresolved V gene accounts for under half, and the others remain unexplained. V, J and clone size were drawn from that table, and D and trimming were deduced from the DNA. The sample records 210,000 or so clones, around 80% of which are singletons. The biggest ten clones account for less than 11% of the sample.

With regard to this clone: There is no known antigen for this receptor. The input lacks base qualities; no much larger clone sits a single base away.

This TCR was recovered from an elderly woman with acute or convalescent COVID-19. Material for sequencing was peripheral blood.

The CDR3 region: CASTRLAGGLGEQFF. The DNA sequence follows: TGTGCCAGCACCCGCCTAGCGGGGGGGCTGGGGGAGCAGTTCTTC. The sequence joins TRBV6-5 to TRBJ2-1; the central 12 bases match TRBD2. CDR3 length: 15 amino acids, cysteine to phenylalanine. CDR3 DNA is the only sequence kept; it has 45 bases, read in frame from the first base. From the germline V gene, CDR1 is MNHEY and CDR2 is SVGAGI. V is cut back by 7 bases and J by 10 bases, with 11 bases in the junction unmatched.